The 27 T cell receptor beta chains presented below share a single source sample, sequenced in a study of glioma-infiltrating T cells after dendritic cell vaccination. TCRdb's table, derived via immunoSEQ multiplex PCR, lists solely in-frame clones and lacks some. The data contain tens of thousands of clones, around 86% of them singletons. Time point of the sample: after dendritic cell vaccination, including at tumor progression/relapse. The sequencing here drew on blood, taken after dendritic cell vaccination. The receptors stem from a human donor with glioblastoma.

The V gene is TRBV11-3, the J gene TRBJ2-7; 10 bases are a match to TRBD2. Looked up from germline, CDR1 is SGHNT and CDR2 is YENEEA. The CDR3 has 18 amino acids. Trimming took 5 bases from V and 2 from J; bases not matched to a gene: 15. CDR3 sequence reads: CASSPRPTPSGSAYEQYF. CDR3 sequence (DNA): TGTGCCAGCAGCCCGCGACCGACCCCTAGCGGGAGTGCCTACGAGCAGTACTTC.

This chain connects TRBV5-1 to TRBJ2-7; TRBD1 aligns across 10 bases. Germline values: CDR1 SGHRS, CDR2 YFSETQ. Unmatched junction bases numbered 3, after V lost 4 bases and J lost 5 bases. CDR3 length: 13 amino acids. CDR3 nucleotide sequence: TGCGCCAGCAGCGGGGACAGGGGCCACGAGCAGTACTTC. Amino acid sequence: CASSGDRGHEQYF.

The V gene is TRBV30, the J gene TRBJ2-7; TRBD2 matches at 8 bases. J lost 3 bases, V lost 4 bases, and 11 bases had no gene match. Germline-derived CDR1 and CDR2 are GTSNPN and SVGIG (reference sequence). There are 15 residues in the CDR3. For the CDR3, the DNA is TGTGCCTGGATTCCTAAGGTAGCGGGGAGCTACGAGCAGTACTTC. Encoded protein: CAWIPKVAGSYEQYF.

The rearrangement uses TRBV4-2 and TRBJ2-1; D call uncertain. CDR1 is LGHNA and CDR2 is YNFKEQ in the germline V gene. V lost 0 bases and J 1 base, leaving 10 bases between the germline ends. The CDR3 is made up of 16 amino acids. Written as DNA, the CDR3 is TGTGCCAGCAGCCAAGATTTACGTACATCCTACAATGAGCAGTTCTTC. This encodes CASSQDLRTSYNEQFF.

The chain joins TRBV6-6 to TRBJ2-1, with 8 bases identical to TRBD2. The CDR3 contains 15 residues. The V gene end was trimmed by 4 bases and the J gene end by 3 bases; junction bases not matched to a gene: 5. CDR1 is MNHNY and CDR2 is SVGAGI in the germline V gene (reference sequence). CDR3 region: CASSLLAEVYNEQFF. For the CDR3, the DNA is TGTGCCAGCAGTTTACTAGCGGAGGTCTACAATGAGCAGTTCTTC.

CDR3 coding DNA: TGCGCCAGCAGCTTCGGGGGGACAGGGATCGTCGAGCAGTACTTC. Its protein is CASSFGGTGIVEQYF. The chain is built from TRBV5-1 and TRBJ2-7; TRBD1 matches 9 bases. Trimming at V came to 2 bases and at J to 6 bases, leaving 9 bases not matched to a gene. The CDR3 length is 15 residues. Per germline, CDR1 SGHRS and CDR2 YFSETQ.

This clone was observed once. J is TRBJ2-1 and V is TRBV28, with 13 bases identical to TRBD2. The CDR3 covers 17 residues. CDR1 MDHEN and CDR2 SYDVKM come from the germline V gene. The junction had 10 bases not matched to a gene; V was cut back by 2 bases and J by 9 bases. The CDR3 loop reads CASSLPIGLAGAGEQFF. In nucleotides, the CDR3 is TGTGCCAGCAGTTTACCGATAGGACTAGCGGGAGCGGGTGAGCAGTTCTTC.

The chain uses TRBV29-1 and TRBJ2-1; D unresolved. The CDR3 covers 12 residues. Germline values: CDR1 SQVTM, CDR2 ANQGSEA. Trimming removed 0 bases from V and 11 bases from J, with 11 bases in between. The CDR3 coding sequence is TGCAGCGTTGAAGATTGGGCCATTAAGCAGTTCTTC. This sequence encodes CSVEDWAIKQFF.

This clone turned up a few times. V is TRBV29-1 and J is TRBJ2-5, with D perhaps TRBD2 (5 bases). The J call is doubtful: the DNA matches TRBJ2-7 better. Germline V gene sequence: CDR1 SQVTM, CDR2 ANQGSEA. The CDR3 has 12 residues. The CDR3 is CSVHTGSYEQYF. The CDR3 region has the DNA TGCAGCGTCCACACGGGGAGCTACGAGCAGTACTTC.

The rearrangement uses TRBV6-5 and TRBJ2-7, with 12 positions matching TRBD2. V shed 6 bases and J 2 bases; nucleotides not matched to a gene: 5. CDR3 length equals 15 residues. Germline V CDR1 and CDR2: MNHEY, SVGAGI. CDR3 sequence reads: CASSPWTSGAYEQYF. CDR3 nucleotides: TGTGCCAGCAGCCCCTGGACTAGCGGGGCCTACGAGCAGTACTTC.

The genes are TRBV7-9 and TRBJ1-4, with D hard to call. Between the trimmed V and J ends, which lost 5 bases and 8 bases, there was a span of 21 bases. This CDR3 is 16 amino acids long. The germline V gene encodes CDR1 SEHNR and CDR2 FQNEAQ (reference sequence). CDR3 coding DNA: TGTGCCAGCAGCCTGGAAGGGAGAACCGCCCAAGAAAAACTGTTTTTT. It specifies CASSLEGRTAQEKLFF. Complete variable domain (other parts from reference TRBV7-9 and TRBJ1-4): DTGVSQNPRHKITKRGQNVTFRCDPISEHNRLYWYRQTLGQGPEFLTYFQNEAQLEKSRLLSDRFSAERPKGSFSTLEIQRTEQGDSAMYLCASSLEGRTAQEKLFFGSGTQLSVL.

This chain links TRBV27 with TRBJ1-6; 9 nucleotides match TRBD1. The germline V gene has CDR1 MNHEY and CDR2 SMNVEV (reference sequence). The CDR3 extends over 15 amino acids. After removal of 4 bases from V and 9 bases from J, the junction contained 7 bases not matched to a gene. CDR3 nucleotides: TGTGCCAGCAGTTCAGGACAGGGGTTGGTTTCACCCCTCCACTTT. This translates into CASSSGQGLVSPLHF.

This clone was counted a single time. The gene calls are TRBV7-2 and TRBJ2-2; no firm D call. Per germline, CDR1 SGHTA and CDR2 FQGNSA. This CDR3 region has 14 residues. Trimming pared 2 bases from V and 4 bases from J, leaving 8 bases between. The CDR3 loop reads CASSLNPSTGELFF. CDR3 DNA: TGTGCCAGCAGCTTAAATCCGAGCACCGGGGAGCTGTTTTTT.

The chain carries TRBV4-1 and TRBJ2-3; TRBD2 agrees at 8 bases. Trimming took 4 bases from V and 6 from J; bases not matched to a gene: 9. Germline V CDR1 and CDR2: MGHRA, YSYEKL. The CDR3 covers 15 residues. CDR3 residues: CASSLLGGAADTQYF. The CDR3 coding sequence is TGCGCCAGCAGCCTTCTCGGGGGGGCGGCGGATACGCAGTATTTT.

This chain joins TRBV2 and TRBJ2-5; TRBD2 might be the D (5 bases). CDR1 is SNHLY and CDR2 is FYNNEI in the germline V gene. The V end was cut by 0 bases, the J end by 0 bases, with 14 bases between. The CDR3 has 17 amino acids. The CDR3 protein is CASSEALAQLHQETQYF. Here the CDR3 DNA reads TGTGCCAGCAGTGAAGCGTTAGCGCAACTGCACCAAGAGACCCAGTACTTC.

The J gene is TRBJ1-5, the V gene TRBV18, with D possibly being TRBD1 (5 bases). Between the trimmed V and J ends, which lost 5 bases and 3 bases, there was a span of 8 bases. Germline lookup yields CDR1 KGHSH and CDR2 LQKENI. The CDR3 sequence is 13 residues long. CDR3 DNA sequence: TGTGCCAGCTCAATGACAGACAATCAGCCCCAGCATTTT. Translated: CASSMTDNQPQHF.

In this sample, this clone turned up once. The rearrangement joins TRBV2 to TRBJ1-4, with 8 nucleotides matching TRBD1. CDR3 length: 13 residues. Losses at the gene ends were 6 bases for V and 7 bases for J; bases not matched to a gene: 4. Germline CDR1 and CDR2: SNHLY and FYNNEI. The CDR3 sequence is CASRGTGGEKLFF. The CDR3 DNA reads TGTGCCAGCAGGGGGACAGGAGGTGAAAAACTGTTTTTT.

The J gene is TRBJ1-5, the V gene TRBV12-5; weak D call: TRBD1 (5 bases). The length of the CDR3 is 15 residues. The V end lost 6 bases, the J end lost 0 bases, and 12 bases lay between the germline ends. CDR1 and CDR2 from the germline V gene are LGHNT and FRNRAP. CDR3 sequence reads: CASGLGASSNQPQHF. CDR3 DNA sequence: TGTGCTAGTGGCCTTGGGGCCTCTAGCAATCAGCCCCAGCATTTT.

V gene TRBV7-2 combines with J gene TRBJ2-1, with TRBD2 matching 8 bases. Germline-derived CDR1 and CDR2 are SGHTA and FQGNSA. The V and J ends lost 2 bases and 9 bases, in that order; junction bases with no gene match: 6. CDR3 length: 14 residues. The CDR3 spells CASSLKAGAFEQFF. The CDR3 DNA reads TGTGCCAGCAGCTTAAAAGCGGGAGCGTTTGAGCAGTTCTTC.

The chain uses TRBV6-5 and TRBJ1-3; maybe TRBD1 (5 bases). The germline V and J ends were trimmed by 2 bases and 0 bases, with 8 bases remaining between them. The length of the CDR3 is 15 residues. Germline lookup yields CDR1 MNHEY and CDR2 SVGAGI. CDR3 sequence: CASSYGGGSGNTIYF. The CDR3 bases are TGTGCCAGCAGTTACGGGGGGGGCTCTGGAAACACCATATATTTT.

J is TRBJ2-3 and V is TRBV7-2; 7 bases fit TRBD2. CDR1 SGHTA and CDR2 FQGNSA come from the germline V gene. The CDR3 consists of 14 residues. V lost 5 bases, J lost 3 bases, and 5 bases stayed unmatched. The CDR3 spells CASSRSGKTDTQYF. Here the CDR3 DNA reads TGTGCCAGCAGCCGAAGCGGGAAAACAGATACGCAGTATTTT.

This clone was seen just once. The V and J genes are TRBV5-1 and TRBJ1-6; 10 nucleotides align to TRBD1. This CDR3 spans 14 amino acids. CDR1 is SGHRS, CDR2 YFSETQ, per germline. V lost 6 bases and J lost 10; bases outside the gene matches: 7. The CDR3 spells CASTPGQGRSPLHF. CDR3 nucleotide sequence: TGCGCCAGCACCCCGGGACAGGGGAGGTCACCCCTCCACTTT.

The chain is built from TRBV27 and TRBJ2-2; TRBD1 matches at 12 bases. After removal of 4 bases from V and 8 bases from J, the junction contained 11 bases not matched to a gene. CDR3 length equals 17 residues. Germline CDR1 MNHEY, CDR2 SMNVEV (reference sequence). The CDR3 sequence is CASSSPGTGGASGELFF. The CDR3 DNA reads TGTGCCAGCAGTTCCCCCGGGACAGGGGGCGCCTCTGGGGAGCTGTTTTTT.

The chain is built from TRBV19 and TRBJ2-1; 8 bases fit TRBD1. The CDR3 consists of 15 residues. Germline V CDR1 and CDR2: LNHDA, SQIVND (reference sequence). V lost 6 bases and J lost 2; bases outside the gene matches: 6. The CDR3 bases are TGTGCCAGTAGACGACAGGGGAATCCCTACAATGAGCAGTTCTTC. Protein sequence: CASRRQGNPYNEQFF.

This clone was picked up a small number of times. Here the CDR3 reads CASTSQGYTIYF. The DNA of the CDR3 is TGTGCCAGCACCTCACAGGGGTACACCATATATTTT. The chain uses TRBV28 and TRBJ1-3; 7 bases are shared with TRBD1. Germline V gene lookup returns CDR1 MDHEN and CDR2 SYDVKM. Unmatched junction bases numbered 5, after V lost 7 bases and J lost 8 bases. CDR3 size: 12 residues.

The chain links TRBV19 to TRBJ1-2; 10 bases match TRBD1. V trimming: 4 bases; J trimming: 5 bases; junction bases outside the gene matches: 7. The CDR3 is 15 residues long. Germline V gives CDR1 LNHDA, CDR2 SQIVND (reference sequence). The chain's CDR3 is CASSKTGTGEYGYTF. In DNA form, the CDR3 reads TGTGCCAGTAGTAAGACCGGGACAGGGGAATATGGCTACACCTTC.

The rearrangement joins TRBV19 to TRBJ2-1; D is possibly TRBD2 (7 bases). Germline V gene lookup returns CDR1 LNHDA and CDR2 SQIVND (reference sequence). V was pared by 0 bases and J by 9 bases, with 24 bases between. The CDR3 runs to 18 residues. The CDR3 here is CASSIEWSRGWGRAEQFF. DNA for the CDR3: TGTGCCAGTAGTATAGAGTGGAGCAGGGGATGGGGGAGGGCTGAGCAGTTCTTC.